This entry concerns a single TCR beta chain. At the DNA level, this CDR3 is encoded by other sequences in the same sample as well. The entry originates in a study of cytomegalovirus exposure and HLA in healthy donors. In the PCR, 60 Vbeta and 13 Jbeta primers were used. TCRdb keeps only in-frame clones here, not all; method: immunoSEQ multiplex PCR. The sample carries 150,000 to 200,000 clones, about 80% recorded once. The CDR3 runs to 10 residues. With 3 bases removed from V and 6 bases from J, the gap between germline ends came to 5 bases. The V gene's germline CDR1 is SQVTM and CDR2 ANQGSEA. The chain links TRBV29-1 to TRBJ1-2, with TRBD1 as a possible D gene (5 bases). Sequenced material: PBMCs. The receptor's source is a middle-aged woman in good health and CMV-seronegative. The CDR3 protein is CSVDRDGYTF. Written as DNA, the CDR3 is TGCAGCGTTGACAGGGATGGCTACACCTTC. Based on the CDR3 plus reference TRBV29-1 and TRBJ1-2, the full variable domain is SAVISQKPSRDICQRGTSLTIQCQVDSQVTMMFWYRQQPGQSLTLIATANQGSEATYESGFVIDKFPISRPNLTFSTLTVSNMSPEDSSIYLCSVDRDGYTFGSGTRLTVV.